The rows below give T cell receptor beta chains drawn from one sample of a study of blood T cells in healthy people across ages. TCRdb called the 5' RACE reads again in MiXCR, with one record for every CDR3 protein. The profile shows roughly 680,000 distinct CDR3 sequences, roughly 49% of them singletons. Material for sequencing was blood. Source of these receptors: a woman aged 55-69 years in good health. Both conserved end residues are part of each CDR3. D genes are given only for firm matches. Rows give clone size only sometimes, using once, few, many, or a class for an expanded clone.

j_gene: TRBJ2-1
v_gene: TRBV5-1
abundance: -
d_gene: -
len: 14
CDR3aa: CASSVSSVKNEQFF
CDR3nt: TGCGCCAGCAGCGTGTCTAGCGTTAAGAATGAGCAGTTCTTC

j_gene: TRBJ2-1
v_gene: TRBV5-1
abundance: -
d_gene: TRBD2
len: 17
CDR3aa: CASSSRLSGSGLNEQFF
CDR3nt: TGCGCCAGCAGCTCACGTCTTAGCGGGAGCGGGTTGAATGAGCAGTTCTTC

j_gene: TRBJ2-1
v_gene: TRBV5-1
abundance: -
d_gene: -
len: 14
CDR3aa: CASSLDSFDNEQFF
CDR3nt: TGCGCCAGCAGCTTGGATAGTTTTGACAATGAGCAGTTCTTC

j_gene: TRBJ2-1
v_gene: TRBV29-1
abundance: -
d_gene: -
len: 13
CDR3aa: CSVEARTYNEQFF
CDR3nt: TGCAGCGTTGAGGCGAGAACCTACAATGAGCAGTTCTTC

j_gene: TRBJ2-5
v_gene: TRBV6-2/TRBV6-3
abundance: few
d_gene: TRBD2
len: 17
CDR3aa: CASSFGLAGVAGETQYF
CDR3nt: TGTGCCAGCAGTTTCGGACTAGCGGGAGTAGCTGGAGAGACCCAGTACTTC

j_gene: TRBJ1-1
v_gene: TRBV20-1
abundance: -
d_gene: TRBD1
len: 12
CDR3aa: CNARPGGTEAFF
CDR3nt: TGCAATGCTAGGCCAGGGGGCACTGAAGCTTTCTTT

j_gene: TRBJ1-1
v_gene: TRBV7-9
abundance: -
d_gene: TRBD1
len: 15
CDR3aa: CASSPRQGENTEAFF
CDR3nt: TGTGCCAGCAGCCCGAGACAGGGGGAGAACACTGAAGCTTTCTTT

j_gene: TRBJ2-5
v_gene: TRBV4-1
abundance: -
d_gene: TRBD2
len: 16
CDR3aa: CASSQGPSGTEETQYF
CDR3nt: TGCGCCAGCAGCCAAGGACCTAGCGGGACAGAAGAGACCCAGTACTTC

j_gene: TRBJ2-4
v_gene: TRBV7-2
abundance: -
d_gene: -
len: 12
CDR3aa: CASSFPGNIQYF
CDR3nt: TGTGCCAGCAGCTTCCCGGGAAACATTCAGTACTTC

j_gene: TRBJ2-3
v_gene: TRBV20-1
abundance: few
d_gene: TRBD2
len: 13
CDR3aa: CSASGRARDTQYF
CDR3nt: TGCAGTGCTAGTGGGAGGGCCAGGGATACGCAGTATTTT

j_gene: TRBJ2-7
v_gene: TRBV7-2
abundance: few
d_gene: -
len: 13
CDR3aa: CASSSDSPGEQYF
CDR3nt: TGTGCCAGCAGCTCGGACAGCCCAGGCGAGCAGTACTTC

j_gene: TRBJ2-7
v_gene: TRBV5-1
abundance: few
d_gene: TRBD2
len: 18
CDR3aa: CASSLEGVVLAGAYEQYF
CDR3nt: TGCGCCAGCAGCTTGGAGGGGGTGGTCCTAGCGGGGGCCTACGAGCAGTACTTC

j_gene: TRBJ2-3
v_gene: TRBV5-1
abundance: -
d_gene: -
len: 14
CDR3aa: CASSFQGSTDTQYF
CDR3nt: TGCGCCAGCAGCTTTCAGGGGAGCACAGATACGCAGTATTTT